The clone carrying this T cell receptor beta chain was detected only a few times. CD45RO negativity and positive selection for CCR7 defined naive CD8 cells, a population that excluded terminally differentiated effector memory CD45RA+ cells. This sample is drawn from a study of shared clonotypes between healthy human individuals. Across the whole study: For every donor, three CD4 naive, three CD4 memory, two CD8 naive and one CD8 memory plates were used.

Replicate PCRs from sorted subsets contained 200 ng DNA, which is around 30,000 T cell genomes. Data came from immunoSEQ multiplex PCR; TCRdb stores just in-frame clones and leaves some out. This sample has approximately 2,200,000 clones; 85% to 95% occur once, and the top ten carry under 2%. The CDR3 has 16 residues. Trimming took 4 bases from V and 1 from J; bases not matched to a gene: 5. Germline loops: CDR1 MNHEY, CDR2 SVGAGI. The sequence was obtained from a young man in good health. Some clones in this sample may be carry-over from other donors' samples. What was sequenced was naive CD8+ T cells from PBMCs. The chain uses TRBV6-5 and TRBJ2-2, with 8 bases identical to TRBD1. Here the CDR3 DNA reads TGTGCCAGCAGTTCTCCCGGGACAGGGAACACCGGGGAGCTGTTTTTT. Amino acid sequence: CASSSPGTGNTGELFF.